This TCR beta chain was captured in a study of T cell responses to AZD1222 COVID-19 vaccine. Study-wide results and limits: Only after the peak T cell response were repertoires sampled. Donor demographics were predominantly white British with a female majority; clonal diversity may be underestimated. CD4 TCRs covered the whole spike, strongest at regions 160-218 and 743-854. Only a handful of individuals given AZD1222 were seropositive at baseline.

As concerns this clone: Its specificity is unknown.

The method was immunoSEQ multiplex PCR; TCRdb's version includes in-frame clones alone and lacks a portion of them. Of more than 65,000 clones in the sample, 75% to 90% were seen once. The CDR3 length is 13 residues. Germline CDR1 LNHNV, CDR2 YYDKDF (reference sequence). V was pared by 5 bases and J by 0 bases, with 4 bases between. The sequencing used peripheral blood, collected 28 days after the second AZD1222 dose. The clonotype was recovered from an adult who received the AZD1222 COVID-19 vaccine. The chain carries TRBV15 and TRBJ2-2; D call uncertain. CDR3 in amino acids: CATSGTNTGELFF. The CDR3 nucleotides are TGTGCCACCAGCGGAACGAACACCGGGGAGCTGTTTTTT. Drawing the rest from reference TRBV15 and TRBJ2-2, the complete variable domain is DAMVIQNPRYQVTQFGKPVTLSCSQTLNHNVMYWYQQKSSQAPKLLFHYYDKDFNNEADTPDNFQSRRPNTSFCFLDIRSPGLGDTAMYLCATSGTNTGELFFGEGSRLTVL.